The rows below give T cell receptor beta chains drawn from one sample of a study of cytomegalovirus exposure and HLA in healthy donors. Repertoires were generated with immunoSEQ multiplex PCR, while TCRdb's copy carries only in-frame clones and drops some. The sample lists 110,000 or so clones; around 75% were seen once. The sample comprised PBMCs. Receptors were obtained from a man aged 40-49 years in good health and CMV-seronegative. The CDR3 runs from the conserved cysteine through the conserved F or W. A D gene is named only where the DNA matches it firmly. Where a row states a size, it is once, few, many or the class of an expanded clone; other rows omit it.

J: TRBJ1-5
V: TRBV28
D: -
size: -
CDR3: CASSFADPSNQPQHF
DNA: TGTGCCAGCAGTTTTGCGGATCCTAGCAATCAGCCCCAGCATTTT

J: TRBJ2-2
V: TRBV4-3
D: -
size: -
CDR3: CASSRNNGGPNTGELFF
DNA: TGCGCCAGCAGCCGTAATAACGGGGGACCGAACACCGGGGAGCTGTTTTTT

J: TRBJ1-1
V: TRBV29-1
D: TRBD1
size: -
CDR3: CSAGQGNTEAFF
DNA: TGCAGCGCTGGACAGGGGAACACTGAAGCTTTCTTT

J: TRBJ1-2
V: TRBV7-2
D: TRBD1
size: few
CDR3: CASSPWTGGGYGYTF
DNA: TGTGCCAGCAGCCCGTGGACAGGGGGGGGCTATGGCTACACCTTC

J: TRBJ1-1
V: TRBV2
D: TRBD1
size: -
CDR3: CASTEGTGGRNTEAFF
DNA: TGTGCCAGCACCGAGGGGACAGGGGGCCGGAACACTGAAGCTTTCTTT

J: TRBJ2-7
V: TRBV19
D: -
size: few
CDR3: CASSVDRRQSSYEQYF
DNA: TGTGCCAGTAGTGTCGACAGGCGACAGAGCTCCTACGAGCAGTACTTC

J: TRBJ1-4
V: TRBV9
D: -
size: -
CDR3: CASGEDAEEKLFF
DNA: TGTGCCAGCGGGGAGGACGCCGAGGAAAAACTGTTTTTT

J: TRBJ1-1
V: TRBV11-2
D: -
size: -
CDR3: CASSAHLPGLGAEAFF
DNA: TGTGCCAGCAGCGCACACTTACCGGGACTGGGGGCTGAAGCTTTCTTT

J: TRBJ1-5
V: TRBV28
D: TRBD1
size: -
CDR3: CASSFVTGGKQPQHF
DNA: TGTGCCAGCAGTTTCGTGACAGGGGGCAAGCAGCCCCAGCATTTT

J: TRBJ1-1
V: TRBV7-8
D: -
size: -
CDR3: CASSNSRTEAFF
DNA: TGTGCCAGCAGCAACAGTAGGACTGAAGCTTTCTTT

J: TRBJ2-5
V: TRBV5-1
D: -
size: -
CDR3: CASSLAVGSATQYF
DNA: TGCGCCAGCAGCTTGGCCGTCGGTAGCGCGACCCAGTACTTC

J: TRBJ1-3
V: TRBV12-5
D: TRBD1
size: -
CDR3: CASGPGGSLGNTIYF
DNA: TGTGCTAGTGGTCCAGGGGGGTCACTTGGAAACACCATATATTTT

J: TRBJ2-2
V: TRBV5-5
D: TRBD2
size: -
CDR3: CASSLRLASGELFF
DNA: TGTGCCAGCAGCCTCCGACTAGCGTCCGGGGAGCTGTTTTTT

J: TRBJ1-4
V: TRBV5-1
D: TRBD1
size: -
CDR3: CASSLVGTGVTNEKLFF
DNA: TGCGCCAGCAGCTTGGTAGGGACAGGGGTAACTAATGAAAAACTGTTTTTT

J: TRBJ2-5
V: TRBV4-1
D: TRBD1
size: -
CDR3: CASSTPGTGAETQYF
DNA: TGCGCCAGCAGCACCCCCGGGACAGGGGCAGAGACCCAGTACTTC

J: TRBJ1-6
V: TRBV27
D: -
size: -
CDR3: CASTGFRSRNSPLHF
DNA: TGTGCCAGCACAGGGTTCAGAAGTAGAAATTCACCCCTCCACTTT

J: TRBJ2-7
V: TRBV7-2
D: -
size: -
CDR3: CASSLVSSYEQYF
DNA: TGTGCCAGCAGCCTGGTTAGCTCCTACGAGCAGTACTTC

J: TRBJ2-3
V: TRBV7-9
D: -
size: -
CDR3: CASSNTDTQYF
DNA: TGTGCCAGCAGTAACACAGATACGCAGTATTTT

J: TRBJ1-6
V: TRBV13
D: -
size: once
CDR3: CASSTQGLDSPLHF
DNA: TGTGCCAGCAGCACACAGGGATTGGATTCACCCCTCCACTTT

J: TRBJ2-3
V: TRBV30
D: -
size: -
CDR3: CAWSVGGLGQYF
DNA: TGTGCCTGGAGTGTTGGTGGACTGGGGCAGTATTTT

J: TRBJ2-2
V: TRBV10-3
D: -
size: -
CDR3: CAIRTGQPNTGELFF
DNA: TGTGCCATCAGAACAGGTCAACCGAACACCGGGGAGCTGTTTTTT

J: TRBJ1-4
V: TRBV4-1
D: -
size: -
CDR3: CASSQEVGTNEKLFF
DNA: TGCGCCAGCAGCCAAGAAGTCGGAACTAATGAAAAACTGTTTTTT

J: TRBJ2-7
V: TRBV28
D: -
size: -
CDR3: CASSLLTGSYEQYF
DNA: TGTGCCAGCAGTTTGCTTACAGGATCCTACGAGCAGTACTTC

J: TRBJ2-7
V: TRBV6-1
D: TRBD2
size: -
CDR3: CASSRDYLREQYF
DNA: TGTGCCAGCAGTCGGGACTACCTGCGCGAGCAGTACTTC

J: TRBJ2-5
V: TRBV5-4
D: TRBD2
size: -
CDR3: CASSILAGGQETQYF
DNA: TGTGCCAGCAGCATACTAGCGGGAGGGCAAGAGACCCAGTACTTC

J: TRBJ1-2
V: TRBV4-2
D: -
size: many
CDR3: CASSQDIPGGYGYTF
DNA: TGTGCCAGCAGCCAAGATATTCCGGGGGGGTATGGCTACACCTTC

J: TRBJ2-7
V: TRBV9
D: -
size: -
CDR3: CASSVDSGSNYEQYF
DNA: TGTGCCAGCAGCGTAGACAGCGGGTCTAACTACGAGCAGTACTTC

J: TRBJ2-3
V: TRBV6-4
D: TRBD2
size: -
CDR3: CASSDQAGGSTDTQYF
DNA: TGTGCCAGCAGTGACCAAGCGGGGGGTAGCACAGATACGCAGTATTTT

J: TRBJ1-5
V: TRBV5-1
D: TRBD1
size: -
CDR3: CASSLGDSPNQPQHF
DNA: TGCGCCAGCAGCTTGGGGGACAGCCCAAATCAGCCCCAGCATTTT

J: TRBJ2-5
V: TRBV27
D: TRBD2
size: -
CDR3: CSVRENSGTQYF
DNA: TGTAGCGTGCGGGAGAACTCGGGGACCCAGTACTTC

J: TRBJ2-7
V: TRBV27
D: TRBD2
size: -
CDR3: CASSLYGGGFYEQYF
DNA: TGTGCCAGCAGTTTATACGGGGGGGGGTTCTACGAGCAGTACTTC

J: TRBJ2-7
V: TRBV27
D: TRBD2
size: -
CDR3: CASSFGTSDYEQYF
DNA: TGTGCCAGCAGTTTTGGGACTAGCGACTACGAGCAGTACTTC

J: TRBJ1-2
V: TRBV5-6
D: -
size: -
CDR3: CASSSGTRKGYTF
DNA: TGTGCCAGCAGCTCCGGGACACGGAAGGGCTACACCTTC

J: TRBJ2-7
V: TRBV25-1
D: -
size: -
CDR3: CASRPQATPEQYF
DNA: TGTGCCAGCAGGCCTCAAGCAACCCCCGAGCAGTACTTC

J: TRBJ1-6
V: TRBV6-6
D: TRBD1
size: -
CDR3: CASSYSGQGFSSPLHF
DNA: TGTGCCAGCAGTTACTCTGGACAGGGTTTTAGTTCACCCCTCCACTTT

J: TRBJ1-5
V: TRBV28
D: TRBD1
size: -
CDR3: CASSLGTASNQPQHF
DNA: TGTGCCAGCAGTTTAGGGACAGCGAGCAATCAGCCCCAGCATTTT

J: TRBJ2-3
V: TRBV6-5
D: TRBD2
size: -
CDR3: CASSYAGGIPDTQYF
DNA: TGTGCCAGCAGTTACGCGGGGGGAATCCCAGATACGCAGTATTTT

J: TRBJ2-3
V: TRBV10-3
D: -
size: -
CDR3: CAISAAGASTDTQYF
DNA: TGTGCCATCAGCGCGGCGGGGGCTAGCACAGATACGCAGTATTTT

J: TRBJ2-7
V: TRBV7-8
D: TRBD2
size: -
CDR3: CASSSGLAGGSYEQYF
DNA: TGTGCCAGCAGCTCCGGACTAGCGGGAGGTTCCTACGAGCAGTACTTC

J: TRBJ1-2
V: TRBV7-9
D: -
size: -
CDR3: CSSSLNRDPYGYTF
DNA: TGTTCCAGCAGCTTAAACAGGGACCCCTATGGCTACACCTTC

J: TRBJ2-2
V: TRBV9
D: -
size: -
CDR3: CASSVVLNTGELFF
DNA: TGTGCCAGCAGCGTCGTTCTGAACACCGGGGAGCTGTTTTTT

J: TRBJ2-7
V: TRBV7-9
D: -
size: -
CDR3: CSSTLQGSEQYF
DNA: TGTTCCAGCACCCTCCAGGGGAGCGAGCAGTACTTC

J: TRBJ2-7
V: TRBV5-4
D: -
size: -
CDR3: CASSSLTGSGYEQYF
DNA: TGTGCCAGCAGCTCACTTACCGGGAGTGGCTACGAGCAGTACTTC